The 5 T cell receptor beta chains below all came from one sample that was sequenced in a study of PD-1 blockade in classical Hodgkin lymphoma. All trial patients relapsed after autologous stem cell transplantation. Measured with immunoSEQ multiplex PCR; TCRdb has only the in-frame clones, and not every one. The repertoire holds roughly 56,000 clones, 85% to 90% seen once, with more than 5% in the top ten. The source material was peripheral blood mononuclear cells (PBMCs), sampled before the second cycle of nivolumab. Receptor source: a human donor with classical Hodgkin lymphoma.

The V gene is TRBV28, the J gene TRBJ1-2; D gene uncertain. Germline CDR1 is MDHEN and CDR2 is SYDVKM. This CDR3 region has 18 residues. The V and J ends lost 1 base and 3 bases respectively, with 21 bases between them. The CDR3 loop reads CASSLLYGLSGFHYGYTF. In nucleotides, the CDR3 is TGTGCCAGCAGTTTATTATACGGGCTTTCGGGGTTTCACTATGGCTACACCTTC.

The CDR3 spells CASSLTGGEGTDTQYF. In DNA form, the CDR3 reads TGCGCCAGCAGCTTAACTGGCGGGGAGGGAACAGATACGCAGTATTTT. The chain links TRBV5-1 to TRBJ2-3; TRBD2 aligns across 7 bases. Germline V gene lookup returns CDR1 SGHRS and CDR2 YFSETQ. This CDR3 comprises 16 residues. The V and J ends lost 2 bases and 3 bases, in that order; junction bases with no gene match: 9. The whole variable domain, filled in from reference TRBV5-1 and TRBJ2-3, reads KAGVTQTPRYLIKTRGQQVTLSCSPISGHRSVSWYQQTPGQGLQFLFEYFSETQRNKGNFPGRFSGRQFSNSRSEMNVSTLELGDSALYLCASSLTGGEGTDTQYFGPGTRLTVL.

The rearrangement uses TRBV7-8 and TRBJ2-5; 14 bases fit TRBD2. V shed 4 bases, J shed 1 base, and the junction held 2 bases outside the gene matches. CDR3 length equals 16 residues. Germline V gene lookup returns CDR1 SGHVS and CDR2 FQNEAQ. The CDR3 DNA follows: TGTGCCAGCAGCTCTGGACTAGCGGGGGGCCAAGAGACCCAGTACTTC. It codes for CASSSGLAGGQETQYF.

The DNA for the CDR3 is TGTGCCAGCAGTGCACAGGGGGCGGGAGATACGCAGTATTTT. This codes for CASSAQGAGDTQYF. The chain links TRBV27 to TRBJ2-3; TRBD1 matches 9 bases. V was clipped by 5 bases and J by 5 bases; unmatched bases: 5. The CDR3 length is 14 residues. Per the germline V gene, CDR1 is MNHEY and CDR2 is SMNVEV (reference sequence).

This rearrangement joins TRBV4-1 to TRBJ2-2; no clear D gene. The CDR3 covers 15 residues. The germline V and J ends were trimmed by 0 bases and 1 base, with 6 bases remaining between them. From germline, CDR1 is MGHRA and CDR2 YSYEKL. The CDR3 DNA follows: TGCGCCAGCAGCCAAGATCGTTGGAACACCGGGGAGCTGTTTTTT. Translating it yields CASSQDRWNTGELFF.